This T cell receptor (beta chain) was captured by sequencing in a study of T cell repertoires in cytomegalovirus infection. About the research overall: Signatures in public TCR beta sequences pointed to both CMV infection and matching HLA type.

MiXCR, applied by TCRdb to the reads, yields one record per CDR3 protein. This table holds approximately 400,000 distinct CDR3 sequences, approximately 33% found once. As for this clonotype: At one of its ends the junction is not consistent with the germline gene, which may arise from a read error.

Germline assignment: CDR1 SGHTA and CDR2 FQGNSA. This CDR3 region has 12 residues. V is TRBV7-2 and J is TRBJ1-2, with a possible D match to TRBD1 (5 bases). Sequencing was carried out using PBMCs. This TCR derives from a human donor in good health (CMV status not recorded). Some clones in this sample may be carry-over from other donors' samples. The CDR3 DNA is TGTGCCAGCAGCTTATGGGACTATGTCTACACCTTC. The encoded protein is CASSLWDYVYTF.